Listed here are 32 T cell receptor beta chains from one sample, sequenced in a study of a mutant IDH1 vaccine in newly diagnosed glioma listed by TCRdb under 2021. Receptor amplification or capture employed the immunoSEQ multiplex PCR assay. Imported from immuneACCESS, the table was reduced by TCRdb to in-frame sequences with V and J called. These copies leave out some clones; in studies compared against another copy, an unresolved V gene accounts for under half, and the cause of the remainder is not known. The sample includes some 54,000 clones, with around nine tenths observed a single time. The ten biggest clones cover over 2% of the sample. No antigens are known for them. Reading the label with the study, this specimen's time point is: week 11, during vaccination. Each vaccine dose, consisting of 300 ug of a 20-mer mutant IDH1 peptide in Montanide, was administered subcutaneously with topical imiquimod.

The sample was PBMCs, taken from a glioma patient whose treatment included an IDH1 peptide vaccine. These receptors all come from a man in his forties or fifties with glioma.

The CDR3 here is CASSLTSGSYNEQFF. For the CDR3, the DNA is TGCGCCAGCAGCTTGACTAGCGGATCCTACAATGAGCAGTTCTTC. The chain couples TRBV5-1 to TRBJ2-1; the match to TRBD2 covers 8 bases. Unmatched junction bases numbered 1, after V lost 1 base and J lost 1 base. The CDR3 has 15 residues. CDR1 and CDR2 (germline): SGHRS, YFSETQ.

The CDR3 here is CASSLASYSNTGELFF. As DNA, the CDR3 is TGTGCCAGCAGCTTAGCATCCTATTCAAACACCGGGGAGCTGTTTTTT. The rearrangement uses TRBV7-2 and TRBJ2-2; D ambiguous. V was cut by 0 bases and J by 2 bases, with 10 bases left in between. The CDR3 totals 16 residues. Germline V gene data show CDR1 as SGHTA and CDR2 as FQGNSA.

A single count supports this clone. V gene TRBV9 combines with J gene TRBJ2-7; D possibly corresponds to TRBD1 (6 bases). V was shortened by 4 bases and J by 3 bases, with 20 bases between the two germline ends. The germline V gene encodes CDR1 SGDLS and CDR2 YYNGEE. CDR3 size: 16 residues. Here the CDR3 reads CASSQGTLGDYYEQYF. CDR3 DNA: TGTGCCAGCAGCCAAGGGACACTTGGGGATTACTACGAGCAGTACTTC.

Here the CDR3 DNA reads TGCGCCAGCAGCTTGGGAGGGCTCAATGAAAAACTGTTTTTT. Encoded protein: CASSLGGLNEKLFF. This chain joins TRBV5-1 and TRBJ1-4; D not resolved. This CDR3 contains 14 residues. Germline V gives CDR1 SGHRS, CDR2 YFSETQ. The V and J ends lost 0 bases and 5 bases respectively, with 8 bases between them.

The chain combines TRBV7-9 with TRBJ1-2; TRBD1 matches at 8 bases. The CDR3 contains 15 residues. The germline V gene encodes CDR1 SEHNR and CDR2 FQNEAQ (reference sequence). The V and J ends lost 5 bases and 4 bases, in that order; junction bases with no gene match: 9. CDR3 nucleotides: TGTGCCAGCAGCCTCACCGGACAGGGCCCCTATGGCTACACCTTC. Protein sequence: CASSLTGQGPYGYTF. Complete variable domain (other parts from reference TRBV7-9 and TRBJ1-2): DTGVSQNPRHKITKRGQNVTFRCDPISEHNRLYWYRQTLGQGPEFLTYFQNEAQLEKSRLLSDRFSAERPKGSFSTLEIQRTEQGDSAMYLCASSLTGQGPYGYTFGSGTRLTVV.

The CDR3 loop is CASSPPQTGTTEAFF. Here the CDR3 DNA reads TGTGCCAGCAGTCCCCCCCAGACAGGGACCACTGAAGCTTTCTTT. The rearrangement links TRBV28 to TRBJ1-1; 7 bases align to TRBD1. From germline, CDR1 is MDHEN and CDR2 SYDVKM. The CDR3 consists of 15 residues. The V segment lost 5 bases and the J segment 4 bases; nucleotides outside the gene matches: 10.

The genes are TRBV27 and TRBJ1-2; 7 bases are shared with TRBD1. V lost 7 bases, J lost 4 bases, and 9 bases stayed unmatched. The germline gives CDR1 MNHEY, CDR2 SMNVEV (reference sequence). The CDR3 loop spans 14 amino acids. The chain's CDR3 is CASKGDRVSYGYTF. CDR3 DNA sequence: TGTGCCAGCAAGGGTGACAGGGTATCCTATGGCTACACCTTC.

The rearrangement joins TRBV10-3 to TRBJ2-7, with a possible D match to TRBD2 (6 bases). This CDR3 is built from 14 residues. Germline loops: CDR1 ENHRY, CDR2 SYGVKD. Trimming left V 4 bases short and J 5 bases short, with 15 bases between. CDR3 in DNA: TGTGCCATCAGTGGGGAGGTGGCTAGCCACGAGCAGTACTTC. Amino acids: CAISGEVASHEQYF.

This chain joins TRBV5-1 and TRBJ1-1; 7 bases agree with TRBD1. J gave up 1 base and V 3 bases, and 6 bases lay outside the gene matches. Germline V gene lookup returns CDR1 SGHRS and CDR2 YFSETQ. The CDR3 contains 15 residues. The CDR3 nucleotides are TGCGCCAGCAGCTCCTCGGGACAGCAGAACACTGAAGCTTTCTTT. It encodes CASSSSGQQNTEAFF.

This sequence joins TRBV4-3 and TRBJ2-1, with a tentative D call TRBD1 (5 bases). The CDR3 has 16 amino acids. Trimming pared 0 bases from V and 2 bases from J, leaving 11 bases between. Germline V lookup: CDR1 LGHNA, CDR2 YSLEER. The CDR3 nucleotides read TGCGCCAGCAGCCAAGACTCCCAGGGTACCTACAATGAGCAGTTCTTC. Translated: CASSQDSQGTYNEQFF.

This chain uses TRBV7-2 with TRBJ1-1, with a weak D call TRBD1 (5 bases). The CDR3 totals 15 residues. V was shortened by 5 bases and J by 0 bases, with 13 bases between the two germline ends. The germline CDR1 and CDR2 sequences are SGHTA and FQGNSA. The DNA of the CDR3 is TGTGCCAGCAGCGAAATGGGGCTCTTGAACACTGAAGCTTTCTTT. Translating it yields CASSEMGLLNTEAFF.

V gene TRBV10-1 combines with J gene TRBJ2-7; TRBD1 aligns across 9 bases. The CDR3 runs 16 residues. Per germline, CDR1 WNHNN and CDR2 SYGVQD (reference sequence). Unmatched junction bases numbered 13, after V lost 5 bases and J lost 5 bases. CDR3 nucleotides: TGCGCCAGCAGTTCCAGGGACAGGGAGAAAATGGACGAGCAGTACTTC. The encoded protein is CASSSRDREKMDEQYF.

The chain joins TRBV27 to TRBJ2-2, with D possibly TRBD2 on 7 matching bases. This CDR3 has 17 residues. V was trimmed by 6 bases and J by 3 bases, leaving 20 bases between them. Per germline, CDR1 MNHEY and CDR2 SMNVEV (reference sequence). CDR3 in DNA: TGTGCCAGCAGCCAGGAGGGGGGGGGCGGATACACCGGGGAGCTGTTTTTT. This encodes CASSQEGGGGYTGELFF.

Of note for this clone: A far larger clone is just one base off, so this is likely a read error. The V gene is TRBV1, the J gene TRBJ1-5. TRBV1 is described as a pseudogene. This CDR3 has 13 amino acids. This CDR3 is CTSSQYAHQPQHF. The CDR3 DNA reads TGCACCAGCAGCCAGTACGCTCATCAGCCCCAGCATTTT.

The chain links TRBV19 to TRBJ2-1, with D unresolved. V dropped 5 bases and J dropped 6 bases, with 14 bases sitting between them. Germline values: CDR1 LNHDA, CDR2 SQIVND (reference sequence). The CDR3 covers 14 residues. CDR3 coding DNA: TGTGCCAGTAGTCCCGGAGCCCGCGGCAATGAGCAGTTCTTC. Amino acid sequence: CASSPGARGNEQFF.

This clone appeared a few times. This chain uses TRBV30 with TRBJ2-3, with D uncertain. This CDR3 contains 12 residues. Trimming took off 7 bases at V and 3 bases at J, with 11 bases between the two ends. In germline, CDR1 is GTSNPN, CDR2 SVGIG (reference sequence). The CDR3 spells CAYTGGTDTQYF. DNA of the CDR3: TGTGCCTACACCGGTGGGACAGATACGCAGTATTTT.

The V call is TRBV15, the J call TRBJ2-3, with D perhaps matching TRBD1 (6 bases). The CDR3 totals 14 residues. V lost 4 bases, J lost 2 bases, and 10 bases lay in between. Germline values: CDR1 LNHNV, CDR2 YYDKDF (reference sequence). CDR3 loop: CATSTDRYTDTQYF. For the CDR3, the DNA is TGTGCCACCAGCACAGACAGGTACACAGATACGCAGTATTTT.

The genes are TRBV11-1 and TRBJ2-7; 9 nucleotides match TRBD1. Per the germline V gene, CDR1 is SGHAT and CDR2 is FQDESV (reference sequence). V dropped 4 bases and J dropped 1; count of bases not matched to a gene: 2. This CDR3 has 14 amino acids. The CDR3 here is CASSWDRVSYEQYF. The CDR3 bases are TGTGCCAGCAGCTGGGACAGGGTGTCCTACGAGCAGTACTTC.

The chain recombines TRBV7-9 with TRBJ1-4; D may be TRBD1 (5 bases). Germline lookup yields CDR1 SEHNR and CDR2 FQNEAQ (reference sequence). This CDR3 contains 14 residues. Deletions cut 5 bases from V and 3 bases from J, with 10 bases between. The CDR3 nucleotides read TGTGCCAGCAGCGGGGGATTGGCTAATGAAAAACTGTTTTTT. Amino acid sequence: CASSGGLANEKLFF.

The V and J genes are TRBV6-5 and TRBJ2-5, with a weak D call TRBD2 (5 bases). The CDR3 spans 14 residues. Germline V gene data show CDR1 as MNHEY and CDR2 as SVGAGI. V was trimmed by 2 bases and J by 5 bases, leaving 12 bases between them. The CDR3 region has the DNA TGTGCCAGCAGTTACACGGGGTTGGGGGAGACCCAGTACTTC. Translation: CASSYTGLGETQYF.

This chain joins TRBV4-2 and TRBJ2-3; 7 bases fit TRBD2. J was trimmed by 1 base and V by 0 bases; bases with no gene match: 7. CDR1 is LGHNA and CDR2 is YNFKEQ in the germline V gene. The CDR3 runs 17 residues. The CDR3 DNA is TGTGCCAGCAGCCAAGATCGGCGGGAGAGGGGCACAGATACGCAGTATTTT. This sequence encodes CASSQDRRERGTDTQYF.

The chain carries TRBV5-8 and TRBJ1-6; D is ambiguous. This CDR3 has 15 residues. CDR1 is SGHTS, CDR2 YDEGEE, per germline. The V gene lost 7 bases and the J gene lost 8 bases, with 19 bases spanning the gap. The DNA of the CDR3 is TGTGCCAGCGAGCTGATCGGGAGGGAGGATTCACCCCTCCACTTT. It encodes CASELIGREDSPLHF. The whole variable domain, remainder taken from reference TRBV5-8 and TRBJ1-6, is EAGVTQSPTHLIKTRGQQATLRCSPISGHTSVYWYQQALGLGLQFLLWYDEGEERNRGNFPPRFSGRQFPNYSSELNVNALELEDSALYLCASELIGREDSPLHFGNGTRLTVT.

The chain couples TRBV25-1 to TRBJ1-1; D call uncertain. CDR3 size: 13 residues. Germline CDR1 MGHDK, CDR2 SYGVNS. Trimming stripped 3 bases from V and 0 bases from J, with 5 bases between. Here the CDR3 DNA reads TGTGCCAGCAGTGAGTCGGTGAACACTGAAGCTTTCTTT. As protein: CASSESVNTEAFF.

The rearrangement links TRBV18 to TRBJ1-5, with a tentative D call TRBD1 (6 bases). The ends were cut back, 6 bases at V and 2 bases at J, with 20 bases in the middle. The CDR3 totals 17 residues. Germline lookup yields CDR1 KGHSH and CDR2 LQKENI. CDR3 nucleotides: TGTGCCAGCTCCCCCCAGAGGGGGTATCTGGGCAATCAGCCCCAGCATTTT. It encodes CASSPQRGYLGNQPQHF.

In nucleotides, the CDR3 is TGTGCCTGGAGTGTACTCTACGAGCAGTACTTC. This translates into CAWSVLYEQYF. The chain links TRBV30 to TRBJ2-7; D not resolved. Germline V gene data show CDR1 as GTSNPN and CDR2 as SVGIG (reference sequence). This CDR3 contains 11 residues. The V end was cut by 0 bases, the J end by 3 bases, with 3 bases between. Complete variable domain (other parts from reference TRBV30 and TRBJ2-7): SQTIHQWPATLVQPVGSPLSLECTVEGTSNPNLYWYRQAAGRGLQLLFYSVGIGQISSEVPQNLSASRPQDRQFILSSKKLLLSDSGFYLCAWSVLYEQYFGPGTRLTVT.

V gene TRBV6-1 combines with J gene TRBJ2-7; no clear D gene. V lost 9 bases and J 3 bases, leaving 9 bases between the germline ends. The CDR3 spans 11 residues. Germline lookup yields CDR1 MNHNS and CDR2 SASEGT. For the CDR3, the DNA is TGTGCCAGTTCAACAAGCTACGAGCAGTACTTC. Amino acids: CASSTSYEQYF.

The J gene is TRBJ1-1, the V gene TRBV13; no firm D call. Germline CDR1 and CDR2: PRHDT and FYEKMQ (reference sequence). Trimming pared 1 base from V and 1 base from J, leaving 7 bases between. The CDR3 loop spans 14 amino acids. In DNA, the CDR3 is TGTGCCAGCAGCTTAGAAACCCAGAACACTGAAGCTTTCTTT. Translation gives CASSLETQNTEAFF.

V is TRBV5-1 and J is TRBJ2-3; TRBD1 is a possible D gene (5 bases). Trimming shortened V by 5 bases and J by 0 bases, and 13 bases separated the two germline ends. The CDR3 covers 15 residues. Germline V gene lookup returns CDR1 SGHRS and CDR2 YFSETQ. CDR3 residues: CASSDDSDSTDTQYF. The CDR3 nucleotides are TGCGCCAGCAGTGACGACAGTGACAGCACAGATACGCAGTATTTT.

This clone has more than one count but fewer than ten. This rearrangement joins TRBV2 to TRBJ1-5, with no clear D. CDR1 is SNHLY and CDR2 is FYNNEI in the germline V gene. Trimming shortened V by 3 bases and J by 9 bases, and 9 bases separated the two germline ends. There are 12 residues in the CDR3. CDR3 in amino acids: CASSDSLGPQHF. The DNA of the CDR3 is TGTGCCAGCAGTGATTCCTTGGGGCCCCAGCATTTT. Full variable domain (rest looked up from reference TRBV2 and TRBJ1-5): EPEVTQTPSHQVTQMGQEVILRCVPISNHLYFYWYRQILGQKVEFLVSFYNNEISEKSEIFDDQFSVERPDGSNFTLKIRSTKLEDSAMYFCASSDSLGPQHFGDGTRLSIL.

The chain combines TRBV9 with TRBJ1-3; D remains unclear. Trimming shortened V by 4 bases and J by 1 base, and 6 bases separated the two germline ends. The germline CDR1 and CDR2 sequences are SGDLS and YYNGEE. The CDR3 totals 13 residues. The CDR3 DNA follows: TGTGCCAGCAGCCCACCTTCTGGAAACACCATATATTTT. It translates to CASSPPSGNTIYF.

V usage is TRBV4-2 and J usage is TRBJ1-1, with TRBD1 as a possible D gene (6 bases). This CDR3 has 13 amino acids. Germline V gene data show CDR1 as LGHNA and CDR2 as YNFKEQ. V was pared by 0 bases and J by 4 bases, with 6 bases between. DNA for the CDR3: TGTGCCAGCAGCCAAGACAGGGGCACTGAAGCTTTCTTT. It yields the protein CASSQDRGTEAFF.

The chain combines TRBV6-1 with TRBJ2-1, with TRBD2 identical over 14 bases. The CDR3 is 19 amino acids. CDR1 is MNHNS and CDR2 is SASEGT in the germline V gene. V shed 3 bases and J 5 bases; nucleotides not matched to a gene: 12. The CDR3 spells CASSETGLAGAITHNEQFF. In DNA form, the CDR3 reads TGTGCCAGCAGTGAGACGGGACTAGCGGGGGCGATAACCCACAATGAGCAGTTCTTC.